The 8 T cell receptor beta chains presented below share a single source sample, sequenced in a study of cytomegalovirus exposure and HLA in healthy donors. Primers included in the PCR were 60 Vbeta and 13 Jbeta primers. Libraries were prepared by immunoSEQ multiplex PCR; TCRdb keeps only in-frame clonotypes and omits some of them. The repertoire consists of 110,000 to 150,000 clones, with around 72% occurring once and the leading ten covering 2.1%. The sequencing sample was made of PBMCs. These receptors were taken from a man aged 40-55 years in good health and CMV-seronegative.

V usage is TRBV7-6 and J usage is TRBJ1-1; possibly TRBD1 for D (5 bases). The V gene's germline CDR1 is SGHVS and CDR2 FNYEAQ. The CDR3 sequence is 13 residues long. V was shortened by 1 base and J by 8 bases, with 11 bases between the two germline ends. The CDR3 DNA follows: TGTGCCAGCAGCTTAGTCAGGGCGGGGGAAGCTTTCTTT. It is translated as CASSLVRAGEAFF.

This clone has a single count. J is TRBJ2-1 and V is TRBV15; TRBD2 matches 8 bases. The V and J ends lost 1 base and 3 bases, in that order; junction bases with no gene match: 5. CDR3 size: 16 residues. CDR1 and CDR2 (germline): LNHNV, YYDKDF (reference sequence). The CDR3 nucleotides read TGTGCCACCAGCAGAGTATACAGCGGGAGCTACAATGAGCAGTTCTTC. Its translation is CATSRVYSGSYNEQFF.

The chain combines TRBV15 with TRBJ2-3, with a tentative D call TRBD2 (6 bases). V was cut by 0 bases and J by 2 bases, with 12 bases left in between. This CDR3 comprises 16 residues. Germline-derived CDR1 and CDR2 are LNHNV and YYDKDF (reference sequence). This CDR3 is CATSRDLAGLTDTQYF. CDR3 in DNA: TGTGCCACCAGCAGAGATCTCGCGGGGCTCACAGATACGCAGTATTTT.

V is TRBV6-5 and J is TRBJ2-7; maybe TRBD1 (6 bases). Germline values: CDR1 MNHEY, CDR2 SVGAGI. This CDR3 has 13 amino acids. V was shortened by 5 bases and J by 3 bases, with 11 bases between the two germline ends. The DNA for the CDR3 is TGTGCCAGCAGTCGAACAGGGATCTACGAGCAGTACTTC. Protein: CASSRTGIYEQYF.

The chain joins TRBV2 to TRBJ2-1; 12 bases are a match to TRBD2. V dropped 1 base and J dropped 5; count of bases not matched to a gene: 0. Looked up from germline, CDR1 is SNHLY and CDR2 is FYNNEI. The CDR3 extends over 15 amino acids. The CDR3 coding sequence is TGTGCCAGCAGTGAAGGGACTAGCGGGAACAATGAGCAGTTCTTC. It yields the protein CASSEGTSGNNEQFF.

This clone was counted once. The rearrangement links TRBV10-3 to TRBJ2-5; the D is unclear. V dropped 6 bases and J dropped 1 base, with 12 bases sitting between them. The CDR3 spans 14 residues. The germline CDR1 and CDR2 sequences are ENHRY and SYGVKD. The CDR3, as DNA: TGTGCCATCAGATCGACTCTCTTCCAAGAGACCCAGTACTTC. Translation gives CAIRSTLFQETQYF.

The chain employs TRBV7-6 and TRBJ1-1; D is unresolved. Trimming shortened V by 2 bases and J by 1 base, and 11 bases separated the two germline ends. Germline CDR1 SGHVS, CDR2 FNYEAQ. CDR3 length equals 15 residues. The CDR3 bases are TGTGCCAGCAGCTTATTTCCGGGGTCGAACACTGAAGCTTTCTTT. It translates to CASSLFPGSNTEAFF.

The chain links TRBV5-1 to TRBJ2-7, with 11 bases aligning to TRBD1. Germline-derived CDR1 and CDR2 are SGHRS and YFSETQ. Trimming at V came to 2 bases and at J to 4 bases, leaving 8 bases not matched to a gene. CDR3 length: 16 amino acids. The CDR3 is CASSFLPGQGEYEQYF. In DNA, the CDR3 is TGCGCCAGCAGCTTTTTGCCGGGACAGGGGGAATACGAGCAGTACTTC.